A selection of T cell receptor beta chains follows, all from one sample in a study of cytomegalovirus exposure and HLA in healthy donors. Sequencing used immunoSEQ multiplex PCR; TCRdb keeps in-frame clones, though not all of them. Here the sample spans around 92,000 clones, around three quarters being singletons. The sample comprised PBMCs. The receptors come from a human donor in good health. CDR3s include the opening cysteine and the closing phenylalanine or tryptophan. The D gene is left open where the match is weak. Expanded clones get a size class; other rows say once, few or many, or leave the size out.

TRBV14	few	NA	TRBJ1-1	TGTGCCAGCAGCCAAGTAACCGCGGGGGAGGCTTTCTTT	CASSQVTAGEAFF
TRBV25-1	NA	TRBD2	TRBJ2-1	TGTGCCAGTGAAGGACTAGCGGGGGGCTACAATGAGCAGTTCTTC	CASEGLAGGYNEQFF
TRBV7-6	NA	TRBD2	TRBJ2-3	TGTGCCAGCAGCCTCGGACTAGCGGGAGGTTACACAGATACGCAGTATTTT	CASSLGLAGGYTDTQYF
TRBV4-3	NA	NA	TRBJ1-2	TGCGCCAGCAGCCGAGACTACAGGGACTATGGCTACACCTTC	CASSRDYRDYGYTF
TRBV7-3	NA	NA	TRBJ1-6	TGTGCCAGCAGCTTAATAGCCGGCGGCTCCCAGAGCTCCTATAATTCACCCCTCCACTTT	CASSLIAGGSQSSYNSPLHF
TRBV29-1	NA	TRBD1	TRBJ2-7	TGCAGCGTTGAAGGACAGGGGGCTTTCGAGCAGTACTTC	CSVEGQGAFEQYF
TRBV6-4	NA	NA	TRBJ1-1	TGTGCCAGCAGTGACGGGACATCCCTCACTGAAGCTTTCTTT	CASSDGTSLTEAFF
TRBV5-1	NA	NA	TRBJ2-2	TGCGCCAGCAGCTTGGGCCCCGGACAGATTAACACCGGGGAGCTGTTTTTT	CASSLGPGQINTGELFF
TRBV5-6	NA	NA	TRBJ1-4	TGTGCCAGCAGCCCGGTGGGAGTTTATGAAAAACTGTTTTTT	CASSPVGVYEKLFF
TRBV2	NA	TRBD1	TRBJ2-3	TGTGCCAGCAAAGGGACAGGGTGGGTGGATACGCAGTATTTT	CASKGTGWVDTQYF
TRBV5-1	few	NA	TRBJ2-2	TGCGCCAGCAGCCGACAGGTTTCTAACACCGGGGAGCTGTTTTTT	CASSRQVSNTGELFF
TRBV6-1	NA	NA	TRBJ2-7	TGTGCCAGCAGTGTGACATGGGCCTACGAGCAGTACTTC	CASSVTWAYEQYF
TRBV19	NA	TRBD1	TRBJ1-2	TGTGCCAGTAGCTTCGGTTCAGGGGGTATCGGCTACACCTTC	CASSFGSGGIGYTF
TRBV5-6	NA	NA	TRBJ2-1	TGTGCCAGCAGCTTGTACGGGAACTCCTACAATGAGCAGTTCTTC	CASSLYGNSYNEQFF
TRBV5-6	NA	TRBD1	TRBJ2-2	TGTGCCAGCAGAGACAGGGGCGCCGGATCCGGGGAGCTGTTTTTT	CASRDRGAGSGELFF
TRBV5-1	NA	TRBD1	TRBJ2-2	TGCGCCAGCACCCGACAGGGGGCGCGGGGCACCGGGGAGCTGTTTTTT	CASTRQGARGTGELFF
TRBV10-1	NA	TRBD1	TRBJ1-2	TGCGCCAGCAGTGATAACCGGGACAGATCATCCACCAATAACTATGGCTACACCTTC	CASSDNRDRSSTNNYGYTF
TRBV5-1	NA	NA	TRBJ2-2	TGCGCCAGCAGCTCCGAGTTTCTCACCGGGGAGCTGTTTTTT	CASSSEFLTGELFF
TRBV4-2	NA	NA	TRBJ2-2	TGTGCCAGCAGCCAAGAGGGGGGGGCCGCCGGGGAGCTGTTTTTT	CASSQEGGAAGELFF
TRBV19	NA	NA	TRBJ1-5	TGTGCCACCCCCTCGGGTCCCGGCCAGCCCCAGCATTTT	CATPSGPGQPQHF
TRBV4-1	NA	TRBD2	TRBJ2-3	TGCGCCAGCAGCCAAGCCACGGGGACTAGCGGGGGGCCGAGGACAGATACGCAGTATTTT	CASSQATGTSGGPRTDTQYF
TRBV5-1	NA	TRBD1	TRBJ1-1	TGCGCCAGCTCCACAGGGGTTATGAACACTGAAGCTTTCTTT	CASSTGVMNTEAFF
TRBV5-1	NA	TRBD2	TRBJ2-3	TGCGCCAGCAGCCCCGGGCTGCTAGCGGGGGGAGGCACAGATACGCAGTATTTT	CASSPGLLAGGGTDTQYF
TRBV10-1	few	NA	TRBJ2-7	TGCGCCAGCAGCAAACACCTCTACGAGCAGTACTTC	CASSKHLYEQYF
TRBV4-3	NA	TRBD1	TRBJ2-5	TGCGCCAGCAGCCAAGGGGACAGGGTTCCTCAAGAGACCCAGTACTTC	CASSQGDRVPQETQYF
TRBV5-1	NA	NA	TRBJ1-6	TGCGCCAGCAGCTTGGCCGCACAGGGAAATTCACCCCTCCACTTT	CASSLAAQGNSPLHF
TRBV5-1	NA	NA	TRBJ1-4	TGCGCCAGCAGCGGACGGGGGGTGTCTAATGAAAAACTGTTTTTT	CASSGRGVSNEKLFF
TRBV29-1	NA	TRBD2	TRBJ2-3	TGCAGCGTTTTAGCGGGGGGATACACAGATACGCAGTATTTT	CSVLAGGYTDTQYF
TRBV7-2	many	NA	TRBJ1-1	TGTGCCAGCAGCTTCCGGGGAAACACTGAAGCTTTCTTT	CASSFRGNTEAFF
TRBV18	NA	NA	TRBJ1-1	TGTGCCAGCTCACCGCCAGGGAGGGACACTGAAGCTTTCTTT	CASSPPGRDTEAFF
TRBV5-1	NA	TRBD1	TRBJ1-2	TGCGCCAGCAGCCCGAGGACAGGCTATGGCTACACCTTC	CASSPRTGYGYTF
TRBV6-1	NA	TRBD2	TRBJ2-3	TGTGCCAGCAGTACTGGACTAGCGGCCACAGATACGCAGTATTTT	CASSTGLAATDTQYF